This T cell receptor (beta chain) was recorded in a study of cytomegalovirus exposure and HLA in healthy donors. In the study overall: Earlier findings included 90 million to 120 million unique TCR beta sequences obtained from about 179 million T cells. Notes on the study in general: It was confirmed in vitro that a few of the CMV-associated chains were specific for CMV antigens. The likely origin of a cluster of highly shared sequence variants was a sequencing artifact.

Use of 60 Vbeta and 13 Jbeta primers characterized the PCR. Here immunoSEQ multiplex PCR was the method, and the copy in TCRdb shows in-frame clones only, minus some. The sample contains some 160,000 clones, approximately 84% of which appear only once. The sample holds a few counts of this clone. Antigen: not known. The CDR3 consists of 15 residues. After removal of 2 bases from V and 10 bases from J, the junction contained 9 bases not matched to a gene. Germline V gives CDR1 MNHNS, CDR2 SASEGT. The sequence was collected from a middle-aged woman in good health and CMV-seropositive. Source material: PBMCs. This sequence joins TRBV6-1 and TRBJ2-3; TRBD2 matches at 10 bases. CDR3 region: CASSETSGGAIAQYF. CDR3 bases: TGTGCCAGCAGTGAAACCAGCGGGGGGGCCATAGCGCAGTATTTT.